A single TCR beta chain is shown here with its context. The data originate from a study of blood T cell repertoires in COVID-19. TCRdb's copy holds only in-frame clones and misses some; the assay was immunoSEQ multiplex PCR. The sample records about 110,000 clones, 88% being singletons. The CDR3 runs 14 residues. Germline V gene lookup returns CDR1 WSHSY and CDR2 SAAADI. Trimming took 7 bases from V and 1 from J, leaving 11 bases between them. The chain combines TRBV10-2 with TRBJ2-1, with D uncertain. Specimen: peripheral blood. This clonotype was sampled from a human donor in a cohort sampled during active COVID-19. The CDR3 sequence is CASTLTPSYNEQFF. DNA of the CDR3: TGCGCCAGCACGTTGACTCCTTCCTACAATGAGCAGTTCTTC.